This TCR beta chain was identified during a study of cytomegalovirus exposure and HLA in healthy donors. As for the study in general: A prior study identified 90 million to 120 million unique TCR beta sequences from 190 million or so T cells.

The PCR contained 60 Vbeta and 13 Jbeta primers. The protocol was immunoSEQ multiplex PCR, while the TCRdb copy is restricted to in-frame clones and leaves out a portion. The sample yields roughly 100,000 clones, roughly three quarters seen once. Looked up from germline, CDR1 is MNHNY and CDR2 is SVGAGI (reference sequence). The CDR3 is 15 residues long. The J segment lost 6 bases and the V segment lost 5 bases, leaving 12 bases of the junction unmatched. The receptor was derived from a woman aged 40 to 50 in good health and CMV-seronegative. Source material: PBMCs. This rearrangement joins TRBV6-6 to TRBJ1-2, with 7 bases aligning to TRBD1. The DNA of the CDR3 is TGTGCCAGCAGTCGGACCGGGACAGAGGCGGATGGCTACACCTTC. It codes for CASSRTGTEADGYTF.